This T cell receptor beta chain came from a study of blood T cells in healthy people across ages. For the study at large: About one barcoded beta molecule was captured per two T cells (by template switching).

Then a second PCR, running about 6 to 11 cycles, was carried out with a sample-barcoded 5' primer and a J-beta primer mix. MiXCR was run by TCRdb on the 5' RACE reads, yielding one entry per CDR3 protein. The sample has over 300,000 distinct CDR3 sequences; about half are singletons. General study findings and limits: Getting older went along with TCR beta diversity per million T cells dropping roughly linearly.

This clonotype was counted once. The antigen is not known. With a much larger clone just one base away, this may be a read error. The sequencing sample was made of blood. This TCR was recovered from a man aged 55-75 years in good health.

As DNA, the CDR3 is TGTGCCAGCAGTTTCCTCTCTGGGGCCAACGTCCCGACTTTC. It encodes CASSFLSGANVPTF. The chain recombines TRBV28 with TRBJ2-6, with a tentative D call TRBD1 (5 bases). This CDR3 has 14 residues. Germline V gives CDR1 MDHEN, CDR2 SYDVKM.